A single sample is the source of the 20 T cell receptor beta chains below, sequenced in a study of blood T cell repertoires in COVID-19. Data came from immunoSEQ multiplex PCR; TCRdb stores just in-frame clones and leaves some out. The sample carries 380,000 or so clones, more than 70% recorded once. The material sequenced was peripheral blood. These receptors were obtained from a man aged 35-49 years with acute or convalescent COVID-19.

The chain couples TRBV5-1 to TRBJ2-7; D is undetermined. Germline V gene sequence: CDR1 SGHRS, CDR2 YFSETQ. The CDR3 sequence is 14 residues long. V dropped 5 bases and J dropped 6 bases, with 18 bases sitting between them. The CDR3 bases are TGCGCCAGCAGTCCCACCCGGGTCGATCGCGAGCAGTACTTC. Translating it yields CASSPTRVDREQYF.

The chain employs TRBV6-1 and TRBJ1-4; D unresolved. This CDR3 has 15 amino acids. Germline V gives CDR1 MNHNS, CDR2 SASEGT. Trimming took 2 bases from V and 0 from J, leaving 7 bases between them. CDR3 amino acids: CASSEFGATNEKLFF. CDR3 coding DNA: TGTGCCAGCAGTGAATTCGGAGCAACTAATGAAAAACTGTTTTTT.

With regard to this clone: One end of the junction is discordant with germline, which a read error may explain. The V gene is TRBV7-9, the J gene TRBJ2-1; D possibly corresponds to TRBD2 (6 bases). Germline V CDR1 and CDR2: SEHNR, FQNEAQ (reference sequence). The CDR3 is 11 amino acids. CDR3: CASSFPGLTVF. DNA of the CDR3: TGTGCCAGCAGCTTCCCGGGACTCACCGTCTTC.

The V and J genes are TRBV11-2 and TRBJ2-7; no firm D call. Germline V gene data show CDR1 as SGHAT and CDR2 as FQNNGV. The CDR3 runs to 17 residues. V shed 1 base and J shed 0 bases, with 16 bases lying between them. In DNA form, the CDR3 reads TGTGCCAGCAGCTTAGGTCTTGACTCACCTTACTCCTACGAGCAGTACTTC. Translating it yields CASSLGLDSPYSYEQYF.

This CDR3 reads CASSPETGANTGELFF. CDR3 DNA sequence: TGTGCCAGCAGTCCCGAGACAGGGGCGAACACCGGGGAGCTGTTTTTT. The chain employs TRBV2 and TRBJ2-2, with TRBD1 matching over 8 bases. V was clipped by 5 bases and J by 0 bases; unmatched bases: 5. Germline V gives CDR1 SNHLY, CDR2 FYNNEI. CDR3 length: 16 residues.

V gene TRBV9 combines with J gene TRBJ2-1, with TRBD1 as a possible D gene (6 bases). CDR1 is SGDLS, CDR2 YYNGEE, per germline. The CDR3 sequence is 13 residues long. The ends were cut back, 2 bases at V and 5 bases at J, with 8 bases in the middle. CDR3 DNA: TGTGCCAGCAGCGTCGACAGGAACAATGAGCAGTTCTTC. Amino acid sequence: CASSVDRNNEQFF. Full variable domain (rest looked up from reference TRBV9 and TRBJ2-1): DSGVTQTPKHLITATGQRVTLRCSPRSGDLSVYWYQQSLDQGLQFLIQYYNGEERAKGNILERFSAQQFPDLHSELNLSSLELGDSALYFCASSVDRNNEQFFGPGTRLTVL.

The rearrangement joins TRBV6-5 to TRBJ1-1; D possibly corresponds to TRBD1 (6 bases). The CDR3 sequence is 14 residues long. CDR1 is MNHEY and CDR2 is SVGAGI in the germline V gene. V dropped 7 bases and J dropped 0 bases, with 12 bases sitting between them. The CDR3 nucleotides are TGTGCCAGCATGGGGTACAGGGTGAACACTGAAGCTTTCTTT. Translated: CASMGYRVNTEAFF.

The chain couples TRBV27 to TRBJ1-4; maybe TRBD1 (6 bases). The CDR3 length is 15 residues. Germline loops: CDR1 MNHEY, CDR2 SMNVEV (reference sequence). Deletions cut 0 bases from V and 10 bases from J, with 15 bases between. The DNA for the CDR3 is TGTGCCAGCAGTTTATCGGGGACACCTCCGGGAAAACTGTTTTTT. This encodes CASSLSGTPPGKLFF.

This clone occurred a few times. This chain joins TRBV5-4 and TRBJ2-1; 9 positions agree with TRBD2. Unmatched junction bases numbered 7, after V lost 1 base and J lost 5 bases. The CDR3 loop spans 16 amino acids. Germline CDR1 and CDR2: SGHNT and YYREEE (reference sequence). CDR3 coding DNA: TGTGCCAGCAGCTTGCCTCCGAGCGGGGGGAACAATGAGCAGTTCTTC. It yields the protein CASSLPPSGGNNEQFF.

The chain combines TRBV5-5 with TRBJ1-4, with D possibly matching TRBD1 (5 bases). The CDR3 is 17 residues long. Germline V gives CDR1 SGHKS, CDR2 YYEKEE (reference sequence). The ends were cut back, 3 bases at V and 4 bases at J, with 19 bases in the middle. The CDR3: CASSSTPTEAYNEKLFF. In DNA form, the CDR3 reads TGTGCCAGCAGCTCAACGCCGACAGAAGCCTATAATGAAAAACTGTTTTTT.

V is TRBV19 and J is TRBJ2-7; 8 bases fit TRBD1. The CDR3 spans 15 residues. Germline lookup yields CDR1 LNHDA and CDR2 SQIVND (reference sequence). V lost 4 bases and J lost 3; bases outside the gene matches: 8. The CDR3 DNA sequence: TGTGCCAGTAGTAGGGACAGGTTCGGCGGCTACGAGCAGTACTTC. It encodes CASSRDRFGGYEQYF.

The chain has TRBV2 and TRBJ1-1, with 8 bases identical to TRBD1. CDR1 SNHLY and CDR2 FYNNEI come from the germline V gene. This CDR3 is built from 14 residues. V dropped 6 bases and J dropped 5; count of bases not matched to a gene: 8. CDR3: CASSPQGAGTEAFF. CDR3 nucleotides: TGTGCCAGCAGCCCTCAGGGGGCTGGGACTGAAGCTTTCTTT.

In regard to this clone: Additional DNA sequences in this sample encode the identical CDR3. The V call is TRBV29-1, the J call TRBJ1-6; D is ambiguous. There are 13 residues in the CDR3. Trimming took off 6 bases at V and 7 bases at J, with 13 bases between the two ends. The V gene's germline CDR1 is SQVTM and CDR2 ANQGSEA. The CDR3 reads CSVRTGGNSPLHF. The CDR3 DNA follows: TGCAGCGTCCGGACGGGAGGGAATTCACCCCTCCACTTT.

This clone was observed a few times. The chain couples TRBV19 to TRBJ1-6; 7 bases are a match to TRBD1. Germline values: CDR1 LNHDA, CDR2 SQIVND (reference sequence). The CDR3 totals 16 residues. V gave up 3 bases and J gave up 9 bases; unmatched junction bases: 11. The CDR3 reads CASSILAWTGTSPLHF. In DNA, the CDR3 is TGTGCCAGTAGTATCCTCGCCTGGACAGGTACTTCACCCCTCCACTTT.

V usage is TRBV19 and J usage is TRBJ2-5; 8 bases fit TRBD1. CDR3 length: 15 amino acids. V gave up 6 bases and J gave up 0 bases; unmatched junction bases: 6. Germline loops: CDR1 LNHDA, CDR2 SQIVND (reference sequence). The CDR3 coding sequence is TGTGCCAGTAGGGCAGGGGGCTTATACCAAGAGACCCAGTACTTC. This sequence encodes CASRAGGLYQETQYF.

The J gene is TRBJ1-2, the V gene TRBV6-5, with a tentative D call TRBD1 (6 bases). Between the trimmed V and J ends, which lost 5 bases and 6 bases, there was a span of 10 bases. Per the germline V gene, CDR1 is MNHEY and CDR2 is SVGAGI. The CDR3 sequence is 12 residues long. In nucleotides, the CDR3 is TGTGCCAGCAGTCTAAACAGGGATGGCTACACCTTC. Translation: CASSLNRDGYTF.

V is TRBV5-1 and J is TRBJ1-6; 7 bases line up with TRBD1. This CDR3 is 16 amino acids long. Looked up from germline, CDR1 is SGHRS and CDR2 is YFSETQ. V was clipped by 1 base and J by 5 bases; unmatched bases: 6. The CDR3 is CASSLTSDRDNSPLHF. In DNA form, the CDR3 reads TGCGCCAGCAGCTTGACTTCAGACAGGGATAATTCACCCCTCCACTTT.

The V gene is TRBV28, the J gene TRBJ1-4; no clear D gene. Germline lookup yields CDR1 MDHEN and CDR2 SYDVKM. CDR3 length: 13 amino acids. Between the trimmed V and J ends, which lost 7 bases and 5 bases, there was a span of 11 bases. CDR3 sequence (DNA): TGTGCCAGCACCATAGAGGAAAATGAAAAACTGTTTTTT. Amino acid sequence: CASTIEENEKLFF. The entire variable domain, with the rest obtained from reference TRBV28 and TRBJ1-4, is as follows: DVKVTQSSRYLVKRTGEKVFLECVQDMDHENMFWYRQDPGLGLRLIYFSYDVKMKEKGDIPEGYSVSREKKERFSLILESASTNQTSMYLCASTIEENEKLFFGSGTQLSVL.

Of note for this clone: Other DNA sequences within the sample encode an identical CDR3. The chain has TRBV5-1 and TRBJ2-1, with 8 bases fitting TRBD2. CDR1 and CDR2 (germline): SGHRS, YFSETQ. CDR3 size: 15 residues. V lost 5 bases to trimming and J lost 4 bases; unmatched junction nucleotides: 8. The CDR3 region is CASSSGLAGYNEQFF. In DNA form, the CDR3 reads TGCGCCAGCAGTTCCGGACTAGCCGGGTACAATGAGCAGTTCTTC. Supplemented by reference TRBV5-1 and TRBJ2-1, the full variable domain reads KAGVTQTPRYLIKTRGQQVTLSCSPISGHRSVSWYQQTPGQGLQFLFEYFSETQRNKGNFPGRFSGRQFSNSRSEMNVSTLELGDSALYLCASSSGLAGYNEQFFGPGTRLTVL.

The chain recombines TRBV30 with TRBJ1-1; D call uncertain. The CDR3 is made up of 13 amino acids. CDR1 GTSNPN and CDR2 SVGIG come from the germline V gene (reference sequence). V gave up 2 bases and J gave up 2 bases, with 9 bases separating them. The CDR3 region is CAWSPQANTEAFF. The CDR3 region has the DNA TGTGCCTGGAGTCCCCAGGCTAACACTGAAGCTTTCTTT. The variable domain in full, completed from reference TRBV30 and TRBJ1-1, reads SQTIHQWPATLVQPVGSPLSLECTVEGTSNPNLYWYRQAAGRGLQLLFYSVGIGQISSEVPQNLSASRPQDRQFILSSKKLLLSDSGFYLCAWSPQANTEAFFGQGTRLTVV.